The clone carrying this T cell receptor beta chain was recorded a few times. Its antigen is not known. 5'-RACE, quantitative and with molecular barcodes, yielded the TCR beta libraries. TCRdb itself ran the 5' RACE reads through MiXCR, one entry per CDR3 protein. The data contain roughly 470,000 distinct CDR3 sequences, roughly a quarter of them seen just once; the ten biggest clones take up roughly 0.8%. The sample is drawn from a study of CD8 T cells in ankylosing spondylitis. Study results and limitations: One TCR beta motif, made up of roughly eight highly homologous variants, appeared characteristic of ankylosing spondylitis blood.

The V and J ends lost 6 bases and 1 base, in that order; junction bases with no gene match: 8. The CDR3 extends over 16 amino acids. The sequenced material came from blood, either unsorted or a sorted T cell fraction (not recorded which). This chain joins TRBV12-3 or TRBV12-4 and TRBJ1-5; 8 bases agree with TRBD1. This sequence was found in a male donor with ankylosing spondylitis. The CDR3 DNA is TGTGCCAGCAGACAATCAGGGGGCCGGAGCAATCAGCCCCAGCATTTT. Amino acids: CASRQSGGRSNQPQHF.